This T cell receptor (beta chain) appears in the sequencing data of a study of CD8 T cells in ankylosing spondylitis. On this clonotype itself: What it recognizes is unknown.

J was trimmed by 4 bases and V by 8 bases; bases with no gene match: 9. This CDR3 has 16 residues. The germline gives CDR1 SGHDN, CDR2 FVKESK. TCRdb re-called the 5' RACE reads through MiXCR, storing one row per CDR3 protein. The sample holds more than 650,000 distinct CDR3 sequences; 10% to 15% are singletons and the top ten take less than 0.65%. Study-level findings and limits: A motif in TCR beta, a set of several highly homologous variants, appeared characteristic of ankylosing spondylitis blood. Matched synovial fluid from ankylosing spondylitis patients was reported to be enriched for disease-linked clones.

Specimen: blood, either unsorted or a sorted T cell fraction (not recorded which). The TCR originated in a male donor with ankylosing spondylitis. The chain recombines TRBV14 with TRBJ2-1; TRBD2 matches at 12 bases. The CDR3 loop is CASSLLGTSGYNEQFF. DNA for the CDR3: TGTGCCAGCTCCCTTTTGGGGACTAGCGGGTACAATGAGCAGTTCTTC.